The subject of this entry is one TCR beta chain. Its antigen is as yet unknown. Within the sample, other DNA sequences also encode this same CDR3. The data stem from a study of hypomethylating agent response in myelodysplastic syndrome. Study at large: Non-responders met neither complete response nor hematologic improvement criteria, which defined response.

General observations from the study: The cohort was small, with only approximately 11 patients analyzed.

The CDR3 has 17 amino acids. CDR1 and CDR2 (germline): LGHNA, YSLEER. Trimming stripped 1 base from V and 5 bases from J, with 21 bases between. Two replicates of 200 ng each gave 400 ng DNA per sample, survey resolution. TCRdb's copy holds only in-frame clones and misses some; the assay was immunoSEQ multiplex PCR. The data contain about 4,000 clones, about 87% of them singletons. The analysis used unsorted bulk bone marrow, not T-cell subsets. V and J are TRBV4-3 and TRBJ2-7; possibly TRBD1 for D (6 bases). The source is a human donor with myelodysplastic syndrome. The sequencing used bone marrow, collected before or after starting hypomethylating agent treatment for myelodysplastic syndrome (not recorded which). Written as DNA, the CDR3 is TGCGCCAGCAGCCAAGCGCTCGGCCCACAGGGTAACGACGAGCAGTACTTC. Translated: CASSQALGPQGNDEQYF.